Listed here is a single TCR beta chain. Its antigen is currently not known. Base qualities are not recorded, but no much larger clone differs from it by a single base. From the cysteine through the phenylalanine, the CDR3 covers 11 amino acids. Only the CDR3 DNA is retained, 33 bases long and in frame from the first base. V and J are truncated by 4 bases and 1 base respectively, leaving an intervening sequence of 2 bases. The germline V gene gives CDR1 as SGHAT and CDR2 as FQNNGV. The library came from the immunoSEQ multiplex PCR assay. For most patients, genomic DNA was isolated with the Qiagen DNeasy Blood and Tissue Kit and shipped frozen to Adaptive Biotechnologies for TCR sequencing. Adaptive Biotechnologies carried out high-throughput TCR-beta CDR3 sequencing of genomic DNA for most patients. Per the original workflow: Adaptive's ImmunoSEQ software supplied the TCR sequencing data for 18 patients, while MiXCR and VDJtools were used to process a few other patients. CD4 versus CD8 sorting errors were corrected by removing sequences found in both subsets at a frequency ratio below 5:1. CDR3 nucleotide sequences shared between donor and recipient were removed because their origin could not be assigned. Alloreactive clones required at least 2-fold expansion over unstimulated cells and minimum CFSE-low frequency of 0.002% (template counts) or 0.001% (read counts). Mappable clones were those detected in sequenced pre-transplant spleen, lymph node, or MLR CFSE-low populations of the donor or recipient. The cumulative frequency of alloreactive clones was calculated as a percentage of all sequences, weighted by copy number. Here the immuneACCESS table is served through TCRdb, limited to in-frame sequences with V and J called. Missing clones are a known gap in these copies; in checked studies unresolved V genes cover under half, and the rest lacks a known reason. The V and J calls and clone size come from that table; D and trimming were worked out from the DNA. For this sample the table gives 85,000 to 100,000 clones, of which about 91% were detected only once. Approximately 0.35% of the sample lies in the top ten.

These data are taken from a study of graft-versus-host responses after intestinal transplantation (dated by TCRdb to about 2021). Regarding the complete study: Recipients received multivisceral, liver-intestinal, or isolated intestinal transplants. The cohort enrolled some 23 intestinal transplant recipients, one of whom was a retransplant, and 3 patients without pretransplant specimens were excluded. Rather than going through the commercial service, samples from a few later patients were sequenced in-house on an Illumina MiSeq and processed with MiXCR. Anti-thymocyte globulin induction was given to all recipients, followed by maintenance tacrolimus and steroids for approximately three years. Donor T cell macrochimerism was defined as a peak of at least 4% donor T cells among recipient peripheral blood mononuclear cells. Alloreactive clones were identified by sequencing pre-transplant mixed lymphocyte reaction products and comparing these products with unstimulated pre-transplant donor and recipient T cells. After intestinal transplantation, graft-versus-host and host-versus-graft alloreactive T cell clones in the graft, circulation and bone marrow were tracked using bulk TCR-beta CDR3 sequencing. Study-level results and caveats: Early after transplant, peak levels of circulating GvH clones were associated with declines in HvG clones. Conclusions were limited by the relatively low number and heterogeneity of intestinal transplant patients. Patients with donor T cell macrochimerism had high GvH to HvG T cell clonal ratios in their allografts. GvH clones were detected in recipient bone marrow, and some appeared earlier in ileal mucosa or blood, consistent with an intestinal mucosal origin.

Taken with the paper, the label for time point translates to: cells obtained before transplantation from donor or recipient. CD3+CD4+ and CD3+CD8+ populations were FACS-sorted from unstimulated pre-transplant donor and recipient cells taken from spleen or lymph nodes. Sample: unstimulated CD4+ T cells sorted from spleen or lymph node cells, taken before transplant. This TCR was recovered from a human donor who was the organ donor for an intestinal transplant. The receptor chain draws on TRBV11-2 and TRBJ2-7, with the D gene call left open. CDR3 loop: CASSSSYEQYF. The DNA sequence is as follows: TGTGCCAGCAGCTCATCCTACGAGCAGTACTTC.